Following are 3 T cell receptor beta chains from one sample sequenced in a study of tumor T cells in aggressive B-cell lymphoma. TCRdb's table, derived via immunoSEQ multiplex PCR, lists solely in-frame clones and lacks some. The top ten clones hold approximately 15% of a sample with roughly 3,000 clones, around 85% of them seen once. Sequences were obtained from tumor tissue. The receptor source for this set is an adult with diffuse large B cell lymphoma. Some clones in this sample may be carry-over from other donors' samples.

The chain recombines TRBV10-3 with TRBJ1-1; D gene unclear. The CDR3 contains 13 residues. Germline loops: CDR1 ENHRY, CDR2 SYGVKD. The V end lost 10 bases, the J end lost 0 bases, and 12 bases lay between the germline ends. For the CDR3, the DNA is TGTGCCACCCGGGGAAGCCTGAACACTGAAGCTTTCTTT. As protein: CATRGSLNTEAFF.

CDR3 residues: CASSSKRGELFF. For the CDR3, the DNA is TGTGCCAGCAGTTCCAAGAGAGGGGAGCTGTTTTTT. The rearrangement uses TRBV6-5 and TRBJ2-2, with unresolved D. The CDR3 runs to 12 residues. The germline V and J ends were trimmed by 4 bases and 8 bases, with 8 bases remaining between them. CDR1 and CDR2 from the germline V gene are MNHEY and SVGAGI.

V is TRBV7-6 and J is TRBJ1-5; maybe TRBD1 (6 bases). The CDR3 runs 16 residues. Trimming removed 4 bases from V and 5 bases from J, with 18 bases in between. Germline CDR1 and CDR2: SGHVS and FNYEAQ. CDR3 bases: TGTGCCAGCAGCTCGCTCGACAGGAGACCATATCAGCCCCAGCATTTT. Translated, it gives CASSSLDRRPYQPQHF.